The clone carrying this T cell receptor beta chain has more than one count but fewer than ten. This record belongs to a study of blood T cell repertoires in COVID-19. Using immunoSEQ multiplex PCR, the repertoire was profiled, and TCRdb retains in-frame clones only, with some absent. The table lists 250,000 to 300,000 clones, around 80% of them singletons. Specimen: PBMCs or T cells enriched from blood (not recorded which). This TCR was recovered from a man under 40 with acute COVID-19.

The CDR3 sequence: CASRGLAGGYNEQFF. The DNA for the CDR3 is TGTGCCAGCAGGGGACTAGCGGGAGGGTACAATGAGCAGTTCTTC. The chain links TRBV27 to TRBJ2-1; 16 bases agree with TRBD2. The length of the CDR3 is 15 residues. Germline V CDR1 and CDR2: MNHEY, SMNVEV (reference sequence). Unmatched junction bases numbered 0, after V lost 6 bases and J lost 4 bases.